This is a list of T cell receptor beta chains from one sample in a study of cytomegalovirus exposure and HLA in healthy donors. Libraries were prepared by immunoSEQ multiplex PCR; TCRdb keeps only in-frame clonotypes and omits some of them. The table records 80,000 to 95,000 clones, about four fifths of them present only once. What was sequenced was PBMCs. The receptors originated from a woman under 40 in good health and CMV-seronegative. CDR3s include the opening cysteine and the closing phenylalanine or tryptophan. A D gene is named only where the DNA matches it firmly. Some rows have no size entry. The others give once, few or many, or a class for an expanded clone.

J: TRBJ2-3
V: TRBV5-1
size: .
D: .
DNA: TGCGCCAGCATCAGGGGAGCGCCGGGAACAGATACGCAGTATTTT
CDR3: CASIRGAPGTDTQYF

J: TRBJ2-2
V: TRBV7-6
size: once
D: TRBD2
DNA: TGTGCCAGCAGCTCCTTAGCGGGAGTAGTTGGCACCGGGGAGCTGTTTTTT
CDR3: CASSSLAGVVGTGELFF

J: TRBJ1-1
V: TRBV28
size: .
D: .
DNA: TGTGCCAGCAGTTTCGGGGATTTCATGAACACTGAAGCTTTCTTT
CDR3: CASSFGDFMNTEAFF

J: TRBJ1-3
V: TRBV13
size: once
D: .
DNA: TGTGCCAGCAGCGTCAGGGGCGTCAGGGCGACCATATATTTT
CDR3: CASSVRGVRATIYF

J: TRBJ2-7
V: TRBV5-1
size: .
D: .
DNA: TGCGCCAGCAGCTTGTCAGGGATTTCCTACGAGCAGTACTTC
CDR3: CASSLSGISYEQYF

J: TRBJ2-7
V: TRBV27
size: .
D: TRBD2
DNA: TGTGCCAGCACTCCCCCGGGGACTAGCGGGAGGTACGAGCAGTACTTC
CDR3: CASTPPGTSGRYEQYF

J: TRBJ2-7
V: TRBV4-3
size: few
D: .
DNA: TGCGCCAGCAGCCAAGTTACGTCCTCCTACGAGCAGTACTTC
CDR3: CASSQVTSSYEQYF

J: TRBJ2-3
V: TRBV6-4
size: .
D: .
DNA: TGTGCCAGCAGTGAGGGACTCGCAGATACGCAGTATTTT
CDR3: CASSEGLADTQYF

J: TRBJ2-1
V: TRBV4-3
size: .
D: .
DNA: TGCGCCAGCAGCCCCACAGGCGTGCACGACAATGAGCAGTTCTTC
CDR3: CASSPTGVHDNEQFF

J: TRBJ2-1
V: TRBV9
size: once
D: TRBD2
DNA: TGTGCCAGCAGCGTAGCGGGAGGGTTCTCCTACAATGAGCAGTTCTTC
CDR3: CASSVAGGFSYNEQFF

J: TRBJ1-2
V: TRBV6-5
size: .
D: TRBD1
DNA: TGTGCCAGCAGTTACTCGGGACAGAGATATGGCTACACCTTC
CDR3: CASSYSGQRYGYTF

J: TRBJ2-6
V: TRBV4-2
size: .
D: TRBD2
DNA: TGTGCCAGCAGCCAAGATGCGGGAGGGCCTGATGGGGCCAACGTCCTGACTTTC
CDR3: CASSQDAGGPDGANVLTF

J: TRBJ1-5
V: TRBV28
size: .
D: TRBD1
DNA: TGTGCCAGCAGTTTGGGACAGGGGGAGAATCAGCCCCAGCATTTT
CDR3: CASSLGQGENQPQHF

J: TRBJ1-5
V: TRBV29-1
size: .
D: .
DNA: TGCAGCGTTGCCTATAGCAATCAGCCCCAGCATTTT
CDR3: CSVAYSNQPQHF

J: TRBJ1-3
V: TRBV27
size: .
D: .
DNA: TGTGCCAGCAGTACGACAGGAGGCTCCCGGAAAAACACCATATATTTT
CDR3: CASSTTGGSRKNTIYF

J: TRBJ2-1
V: TRBV6-1
size: .
D: .
DNA: TGTGCCAGCAGTGAAAGACTACCCTGGGACTTCTACAATGAGCAGTTCTTC
CDR3: CASSERLPWDFYNEQFF

J: TRBJ2-5
V: TRBV30
size: .
D: .
DNA: TGTGCCTGGAGTGGCGGGCACCAAGAGACCCAGTACTTC
CDR3: CAWSGGHQETQYF

J: TRBJ2-3
V: TRBV10-3
size: .
D: .
DNA: TGTGCCATCAGTGACTCGAGGGAGGGCACAGATACGCAGTATTTT
CDR3: CAISDSREGTDTQYF

J: TRBJ1-4
V: TRBV30
size: .
D: TRBD1
DNA: TGTGCCTGGAGTGGGGACAGTAATGAAAAACTGTTTTTT
CDR3: CAWSGDSNEKLFF

J: TRBJ1-1
V: TRBV11-3
size: .
D: .
DNA: TGTGCCAGCAGCTTATTTTCGAGGGGGGGACCATTACCCTTGAACACTGAAGCTTTCTTT
CDR3: CASSLFSRGGPLPLNTEAFF

J: TRBJ1-1
V: TRBV5-1
size: .
D: .
DNA: TGCGCCAGCAGCTTGGGGACAGCAAGCACTGAAGCTTTCTTT
CDR3: CASSLGTASTEAFF

J: TRBJ2-3
V: TRBV30
size: .
D: TRBD2
DNA: TGTGCCTGGAGCGCGTTAGCGGGAGTAACAGATACGCAGTATTTT
CDR3: CAWSALAGVTDTQYF

J: TRBJ1-1
V: TRBV9
size: .
D: TRBD1
DNA: TGTGCCAGCAGCCCCCGGGACAGGGGGCAACGCACTGAAGCTTTCTTT
CDR3: CASSPRDRGQRTEAFF

J: TRBJ2-7
V: TRBV4-2
size: .
D: TRBD1
DNA: TGTGCCAGCAGCCCGCGGACAGGGGCCTACGAGCAGTACTTC
CDR3: CASSPRTGAYEQYF

J: TRBJ1-5
V: TRBV19
size: .
D: TRBD1
DNA: TGTGCCAGTAGTATAGATCTGGGACAGATCTACCAGCCCCAGCATTTT
CDR3: CASSIDLGQIYQPQHF

J: TRBJ2-3
V: TRBV25-1
size: .
D: .
DNA: TGTGCCAGCAGTGACCAGGGGGGTAGCACAGATACGCAGTATTTT
CDR3: CASSDQGGSTDTQYF

J: TRBJ2-5
V: TRBV19
size: .
D: TRBD1
DNA: TGTGCCAGTAGTCGGGACAGACAAGAGACCCAGTACTTC
CDR3: CASSRDRQETQYF

J: TRBJ2-5
V: TRBV7-8
size: .
D: .
DNA: TGTGCCAGCAGCTTAGCGGGGGCCGTGGTCTTGACCCAGTACTTC
CDR3: CASSLAGAVVLTQYF

J: TRBJ1-1
V: TRBV29-1
size: .
D: .
DNA: TGCAGCCCCTCGGGGGATTTGAACACTGAAGCTTTCTTT
CDR3: CSPSGDLNTEAFF

J: TRBJ1-1
V: TRBV5-1
size: few
D: .
DNA: TGCGCCAGCAGCGCACAGGAGTGGAACACTGAAGCTTTCTTT
CDR3: CASSAQEWNTEAFF

J: TRBJ2-7
V: TRBV5-1
size: .
D: TRBD2
DNA: TGCGCCAGCCGAGCGGGGGGCAGCTCCTACGAGCAGTACTTC
CDR3: CASRAGGSSYEQYF

J: TRBJ1-6
V: TRBV14
size: .
D: .
DNA: TGTGCCAGCAGCCAAGACCTCGGTTCACCCCTCCACTTT
CDR3: CASSQDLGSPLHF

J: TRBJ1-3
V: TRBV28
size: .
D: TRBD1
DNA: TGTGCCAGCAGTTTTAGGAGGGACAGGGGGAGATTGAGAAACACCATATATTTT
CDR3: CASSFRRDRGRLRNTIYF

J: TRBJ2-1
V: TRBV7-2
size: .
D: TRBD2
DNA: TGTGCCAGCAGCCCGGGACTAGCTGCATACAATGAGCAGTTCTTC
CDR3: CASSPGLAAYNEQFF

J: TRBJ1-6
V: TRBV19
size: .
D: TRBD1
DNA: TGTGCCAGTAAAGTTTCGGGACAGACCAATTCACCCCTCCACTTT
CDR3: CASKVSGQTNSPLHF

J: TRBJ2-7
V: TRBV6-1
size: .
D: TRBD1
DNA: TGTGCCAGCAACCCCGGGGGACAGGGTTTCTACGAGCAGTACTTC
CDR3: CASNPGGQGFYEQYF